The clone carrying this T cell receptor beta chain has just a few counts. This entry comes from a study of T cell responses to AZD1222 COVID-19 vaccine. The CDR3 spans 16 residues. V dropped 0 bases and J dropped 2 bases, with 11 bases sitting between them. CDR1 is LNHNV, CDR2 YYDKDF, per germline (reference sequence). Profiling relied on immunoSEQ multiplex PCR, and the TCRdb table lists in-frame clones only, not all of them. The sample records more than 80,000 clones, 85% to 90% being singletons. Source: peripheral blood, taken on day 0 of AZD1222 vaccination. The chain is built from TRBV15 and TRBJ1-5, with a weak D call TRBD1 (6 bases). The receptor was isolated from an adult in good health. Here the CDR3 reads CATSRDPGQRNQPQHF. The CDR3 DNA reads TGTGCCACCAGCAGAGACCCCGGACAGCGCAATCAGCCCCAGCATTTT.